This T cell receptor (beta chain) emerged from a study of shared clonotypes between healthy human individuals. Only in-frame clones appear in the TCRdb table, and some are missing; sequencing was by immunoSEQ multiplex PCR. The data show roughly 1,800,000 clones, over 85% seen once. Naive CD8 cells comprised CD45RO-negative, CCR7-positively selected cells, excluding terminally differentiated effector memory CD45RA+ cells. CDR3 size: 15 residues. Germline-derived CDR1 and CDR2 are SGHAT and FQNNGV. V shed 1 base and J shed 3 bases, with 13 bases lying between them. This chain links TRBV11-2 with TRBJ2-7; possible D gene TRBD1, 6 bases. The material sequenced was naive CD8+ T cells sorted from blood. This TCR was recovered from a man aged 18 to 30 in good health. The CDR3 nucleotides are TGTGCCAGCAGCTTAGCGGCAGGGGAACTCTACGAGCAGTACTTC. Protein sequence: CASSLAAGELYEQYF. The complete variable domain, with remaining parts taken from reference TRBV11-2 and TRBJ2-7, reads EAGVAQSPRYKIIEKRQSVAFWCNPISGHATLYWYQQILGQGPKLLIQFQNNGVVDDSQLPKDRFSAERLKGVDSTLKIQPAKLEDSAVYLCASSLAAGELYEQYFGPGTRLTVT.